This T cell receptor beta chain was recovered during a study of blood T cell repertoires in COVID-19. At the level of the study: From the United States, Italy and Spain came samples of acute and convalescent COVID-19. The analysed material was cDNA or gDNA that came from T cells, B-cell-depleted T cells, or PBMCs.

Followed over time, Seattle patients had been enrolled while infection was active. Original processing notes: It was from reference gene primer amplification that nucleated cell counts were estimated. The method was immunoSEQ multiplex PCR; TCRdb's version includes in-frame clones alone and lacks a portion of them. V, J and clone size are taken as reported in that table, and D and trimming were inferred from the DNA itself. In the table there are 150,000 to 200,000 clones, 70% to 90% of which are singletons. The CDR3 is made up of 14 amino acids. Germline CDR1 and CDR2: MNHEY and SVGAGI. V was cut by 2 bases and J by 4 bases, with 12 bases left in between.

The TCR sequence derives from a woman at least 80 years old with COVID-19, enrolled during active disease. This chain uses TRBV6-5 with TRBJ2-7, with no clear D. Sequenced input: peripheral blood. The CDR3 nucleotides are TGTGCCAGCAGTTACGGGCCCCGCAGGTACGAGCAGTACTTC. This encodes CASSYGPRRYEQYF.